A single sample is the source of the 15 T cell receptor beta chains below, sequenced in a study of stem cell transplantation in POMP-related autoinflammatory disease. The protocol was immunoSEQ multiplex PCR, while the TCRdb copy is restricted to in-frame clones and leaves out a portion. Among fewer than 30,000 clones listed, 75% to 85% were seen once. The sample in question was CD4+ T cells from PBMCs, obtained before stem cell transplantation. The receptors were sampled from a human donor with POMP-related autoinflammation and immune dysregulation (PRAID).

V is TRBV6-1 and J is TRBJ1-2; 10 bases align to TRBD1. After removal of 3 bases from V and 5 bases from J, the junction contained 6 bases not matched to a gene. The germline gives CDR1 MNHNS, CDR2 SASEGT. This CDR3 region has 15 residues. CDR3 DNA sequence: TGTGCCAGCAGTGAGGCTGACAGGGGGCAGTATGGCTACACCTTC. It encodes CASSEADRGQYGYTF.

This clone was observed a single time. The V and J genes are TRBV7-6 and TRBJ2-5; 8 bases map to TRBD2. J lost 5 bases, V lost 1 base, and 9 bases had no gene match. The germline CDR1 and CDR2 sequences are SGHVS and FNYEAQ. The CDR3 consists of 16 residues. CDR3 nucleotide sequence: TGTGCCAGCAGCTTAGAAGTGGGACTAGTGGGGGAGACCCAGTACTTC. Translation gives CASSLEVGLVGETQYF. The full variable domain, rest sourced from reference TRBV7-6 and TRBJ2-5, is GAGVSQSPRYKVTKRGQDVALRCDPISGHVSLYWYRQALGQGPEFLTYFNYEAQQDKSGLPNDRFSAERPEGSISTLTIQRTEQRDSAMYRCASSLEVGLVGETQYFGPGTRLLVL.

Here the CDR3 reads CSATGRTTKETQYF. The CDR3 bases are TGCAGCGCAACGGGACGGACGACTAAAGAGACCCAGTACTTC. This chain joins TRBV29-1 and TRBJ2-5; D might be TRBD1 or TRBD2, each matching 5 bases. V was shortened by 7 bases and J by 3 bases, with 18 bases between the two germline ends. There are 14 residues in the CDR3. CDR1 and CDR2 (germline): SQVTM, ANQGSEA.

V is TRBV30 and J is TRBJ2-7; 9 bases are shared with TRBD2. Unmatched junction bases numbered 9, after V lost 5 bases and J lost 4 bases. Germline-derived CDR1 and CDR2 are GTSNPN and SVGIG (reference sequence). This CDR3 region has 14 residues. CDR3 sequence (DNA): TGTGCCTGGGCCCATACTAGCGGGCATTACGAGCAGTACTTC. The encoded protein is CAWAHTSGHYEQYF. The full variable domain, rest sourced from reference TRBV30 and TRBJ2-7, is SQTIHQWPATLVQPVGSPLSLECTVEGTSNPNLYWYRQAAGRGLQLLFYSVGIGQISSEVPQNLSASRPQDRQFILSSKKLLLSDSGFYLCAWAHTSGHYEQYFGPGTRLTVT.

The chain joins TRBV28 to TRBJ1-4; 9 nucleotides align to TRBD1. From germline, CDR1 is MDHEN and CDR2 SYDVKM. There are 15 residues in the CDR3. The ends lost 2 bases at V and 7 bases at J; junction bases unmatched: 5. The CDR3 DNA reads as TGTGCCAGCAGTTTACCACAGGGGGCAGGTGAAAAACTGTTTTTT. Translating it yields CASSLPQGAGEKLFF.

For the CDR3, the DNA is TGTGCCAGCAGTTTAGGAATCGACACTGAAGCTTTCTTT. Translated, it gives CASSLGIDTEAFF. The V and J genes are TRBV27 and TRBJ1-1; unclear D gene. The CDR3 runs 13 residues. With 2 bases removed from V and 3 bases from J, the gap between germline ends came to 7 bases. The germline V gene has CDR1 MNHEY and CDR2 SMNVEV (reference sequence).

This sequence joins TRBV11-3 and TRBJ2-1; 10 bases match TRBD1. Germline V gives CDR1 SGHNT, CDR2 YENEEA. The CDR3 is 15 amino acids. V was pared by 5 bases and J by 6 bases, with 7 bases of the junction left unmatched. Here the CDR3 reads CASSNRDRGLNEQFF. Written as DNA, the CDR3 is TGTGCCAGCAGCAACCGGGACAGGGGTCTCAATGAGCAGTTCTTC.

The chain is built from TRBV20-1 and TRBJ2-5; D is unresolved. The CDR3 sequence is 11 residues long. V was cut by 5 bases and J by 4 bases, with 8 bases left in between. The germline V gene encodes CDR1 DFQATT and CDR2 SNEGSKA (reference sequence). CDR3 coding DNA: TGCAGTGCTCGTCGCGGAGAGACCCAGTACTTC. The encoded protein is CSARRGETQYF.

J is TRBJ1-1 and V is TRBV6-5; D is ambiguous. There are 14 residues in the CDR3. V gave up 0 bases and J gave up 7 bases, with 12 bases separating them. CDR1 and CDR2 (germline): MNHEY, SVGAGI. CDR3 bases: TGTGCCAGCAGTTACTCCAATTTTGGCGGTGAAGCTTTCTTT. Protein: CASSYSNFGGEAFF.

A single count supports this clone. The V call is TRBV6-5, the J call TRBJ2-3; D gene unclear. Germline-derived CDR1 and CDR2 are MNHEY and SVGAGI. Between the trimmed V and J ends, which lost 0 bases and 0 bases, there was a span of 7 bases. This CDR3 contains 15 residues. CDR3 DNA sequence: TGTGCCAGCAGTTACTCCCCCCCTAGCACAGATACGCAGTATTTT. This codes for CASSYSPPSTDTQYF.

The chain is built from TRBV7-2 and TRBJ2-1; D is ambiguous. The germline V gene encodes CDR1 SGHTA and CDR2 FQGNSA. This CDR3 has 12 residues. Trimming pared 1 base from V and 10 bases from J, leaving 8 bases between. CDR3: CASSLVVFEQFF. CDR3 DNA: TGTGCCAGCAGCTTAGTGGTTTTCGAGCAGTTCTTC.

V gene TRBV19 combines with J gene TRBJ1-2, with a possible D match to TRBD1 (6 bases). Trimming cost V 3 bases and J 3 bases, with 11 bases left between them. The CDR3 contains 14 residues. CDR1 and CDR2 (germline): LNHDA, SQIVND (reference sequence). The CDR3 DNA reads as TGTGCCAGTAGTATGGACCGGACAGACTATGGCTACACCTTC. This translates into CASSMDRTDYGYTF.

This sequence joins TRBV27 and TRBJ2-5, with unresolved D. V was pared by 4 bases and J by 7 bases, with 16 bases between. The germline V gene encodes CDR1 MNHEY and CDR2 SMNVEV (reference sequence). The length of the CDR3 is 14 residues. CDR3 coding DNA: TGTGCCAGCAGTTATCAGACACCAACTGGGACCCAGTACTTC. Translation gives CASSYQTPTGTQYF.

This clone was found a few times. The chain is built from TRBV30 and TRBJ1-1, with 7 bases identical to TRBD1. V shed 4 bases and J 6 bases; nucleotides not matched to a gene: 8. The CDR3 is 13 amino acids. Germline V gene sequence: CDR1 GTSNPN, CDR2 SVGIG (reference sequence). The DNA of the CDR3 is TGTGCCTGGAAGAGTGGGACAGCCGCTGAAGCTTTCTTT. It specifies CAWKSGTAAEAFF.

This chain links TRBV29-1 with TRBJ1-1; a weak D match, TRBD1 (6 bases). V was clipped by 4 bases and J by 5 bases, with 14 bases between them. The length of the CDR3 is 13 residues. The germline V gene has CDR1 SQVTM and CDR2 ANQGSEA. CDR3 bases: TGCAGCGTTGCGGCAGGGGCGGGTACTGAAGCTTTCTTT. As protein: CSVAAGAGTEAFF.